This TCR beta chain was profiled in a study of blood T cell repertoires in COVID-19. The overall study: Italy, Spain and the United States were the sources of the convalescent and acute COVID-19 samples.

The CDR3 loop spans 16 amino acids. The germline CDR1 and CDR2 sequences are MGHRA and YSYEKL. The V segment lost 1 base and the J segment 4 bases; nucleotides outside the gene matches: 6. Produced via immunoSEQ multiplex PCR; TCRdb's table is partial and in-frame only. The sample contains tens of thousands of clones, roughly 83% of which appear only once. This chain connects TRBV4-1 to TRBJ2-5, with 10 positions matching TRBD1. The sequence came from a man between 65 and 85 years old with active COVID-19. Sequences were obtained from peripheral blood. The CDR3: CASSQGQGAGSETQYF. The CDR3 DNA sequence: TGCGCCAGCAGCCAAGGACAGGGGGCTGGTTCAGAGACCCAGTACTTC.